This paragraph covers one TCR beta chain sequence. No antigen is known for it. These data come from a study of cytomegalovirus exposure and HLA in healthy donors. Broader study findings: Cytomegalovirus-associated status was assigned to some 160 TCR beta chains.

Assay: immunoSEQ multiplex PCR; the TCRdb copy retains only in-frame clones and omits some. The profile shows 200,000 to 250,000 clones, over 75% of them singletons. Between the trimmed V and J ends, which lost 2 bases and 5 bases, there was a span of 13 bases. This CDR3 contains 14 residues. Germline V gives CDR1 SGHTA, CDR2 FQGNSA. The receptor was derived from a woman aged 18-35 years in good health and CMV-seropositive. Sequencing was done on a sample of PBMCs. The chain carries TRBV7-2 and TRBJ2-7, with a weak D call TRBD2 (7 bases). The CDR3 nucleotides are TGTGCCAGCAGCTTACGGGGGGCGCCCAACGAGCAGTACTTC. This translates into CASSLRGAPNEQYF.